This T cell receptor beta chain was retrieved from a study of early T cells in non-severe SARS-CoV-2 infection (dated by TCRdb to the early 2020s). Study-level background: TCR sequencing used bulk RNA from unsorted whole blood, so alpha and beta chains could not be paired. Points the paper makes about the study in general: VDJdb matching was skewed toward anti-spike CD8 responses, so virus-specific expansions were likely underestimated and private and CD4 specificities were missed.

A few counts support this clonotype. The clone's antigen remains unknown. Base qualities are not provided; no much larger clone lies one nucleotide away. Library prep was done by 5' RACE. Instrument used: NextSeq 500. In the TCR library protocol, unique molecular identifiers were attached to individual cDNA molecules to correct for PCR bias and sequencing error. Sequencing covered both TCR alpha and beta chains, and within each sample the abundances of alpha and beta sequences were tightly co-correlated. On the study's bioinformatics: Decombinator V4 was used to annotate TCR sequences for V gene, J gene and CDR3. Expanded TCRs were defined as changing significantly between any two time points under a Poisson model with p below 0.0001. Abundances of TCRs were expressed as counts per million after normalisation to the total number of TCRs sequenced in each sample. MAIT TCRs were defined by TRAV1-2 paired with TRAJ12, TRAJ20 or TRAJ33, and iNKT TCRs by TRAV10 paired with TRAJ18. A search of VDJdb, accessed on 1 November 2021, was run for TCRs annotated to CMV, EBV and SARS-CoV-2, with TCRs annotated for multiple antigens excluded. The public reads were run again by TCRdb, first through fastp at Q25 and then through MiXCR, and only productive beta chains were kept. One record per CDR3 amino acid sequence lists the most common genes and DNA. TCRdb, not the original authors, processed these V and J calls. This sample gives 60,000 to 65,000 distinct CDR3 sequences in total; less than 10% of them show up just once. The top ten clones comprise 1.2% of the sample.

CDR1 and CDR2 are read off the germline V gene as MNHEY and SVGAGI. Measured from the cysteine to the phenylalanine, the CDR3 is 16 residues long. Only the CDR3 region is kept as DNA, spanning 48 bases read in frame from base 1. V has 1 base trimmed and J has 2 bases trimmed; junction bases matching no gene number 4. This was a case-control study nested in a cohort of healthcare workers in London, UK, who had nasopharyngeal swab PCR tests and blood samples taken every week. Healthcare workers were enrolled in the week of the UK lockdown, from 23 to 31 March 2020, and were followed every week for up to about 16 weeks.

Sequences were obtained from whole blood. The chain is made from TRBV6-5 and TRBJ2-2, with 7 bases matching TRBD2. The TCR sequence derives from an adult who was a healthcare worker with PCR-confirmed SARS-CoV-2 infection or an uninfected control (not recorded which). DNA sequence: TGTGCCAGCAGTTACTGGGACTATACAAACACCGGGGAGCTGTTTTTT. This sequence encodes CASSYWDYTNTGELFF.